This is a list of T cell receptor beta chains from one sample in a study of T cells in Graves' hyperthyroidism and ophthalmopathy. TCRdb redid the calling of the multiplex PCR reads with MiXCR, one entry per CDR3 protein. This sample has some 350,000 distinct CDR3 sequences, with approximately 19% found just once. Sequencing was performed on blood. These receptors all stem from a woman in her late teens or twenties with Graves' hyperthyroidism. Each CDR3 is given with its conserved first and last residue. The order of the fields is J gene, V gene, D gene, clone size, CDR3 protein, CDR3 DNA. D genes are given only for firm matches. Not every row has a clone size; where given, it reads once, few, many or a size class.

TRBJ1-5 TRBV30 - many CAWSVRLGNQPQHF TGTGCCTGGAGTGTACGGTTGGGAAATCAGCCCCAGCATTTT
TRBJ1-3 TRBV9 TRBD1 many CASSPRTGGSRNTIYF TGTGCCAGCAGCCCAAGAACAGGGGGTAGTCGAAACACCATATATTTT
TRBJ1-5 TRBV5-1 - many CASSLQGGGNQPQHF TGTGCCAGCAGTCTACAAGGAGGGGGCAATCAGCCCCAGCATTTT
TRBJ2-1 TRBV11-3 - few CASSSSRGGEQFF TGTGCCAGCAGCTCATCTCGAGGGGGTGAGCAGTTCTTC
TRBJ1-3 TRBV18 - - CASSLQTAFSGNTIYF TGTGCCAGCTCACTTCAGACAGCCTTCTCTGGAAACACCATATATTTT
TRBJ2-7 TRBV6-1 TRBD1 many CASRLGQGLAYEQYF TGTGCCAGCAGGCTGGGACAGGGATTAGCCTACGAGCAGTACTTC
TRBJ1-1 TRBV5-1 TRBD1 few CASSLAGQGRNTEAFF TGCGCCAGCAGCTTGGCCGGACAGGGGAGGAACACTGAAGCTTTCTTT
TRBJ2-7 TRBV6-2/TRBV6-3 TRBD1 many CASASGQGSREQYF TGTGCCAGCGCCTCGGGACAGGGGTCCCGGGAGCAGTACTTC
TRBJ2-7 TRBV6-4 TRBD2 many CASSFSGGTGEQYF TGTGCCAGCAGTTTTAGCGGGGGAACCGGGGAGCAGTACTTC
TRBJ1-1 TRBV9 - - CANEGNTEAFF TGTGCCAACGAGGGGAACACTGAAGCTTTCTTT
TRBJ1-5 TRBV20-1 - many CSALDLRDSNQPQHF TGCAGTGCCCTGGACCTGAGGGATAGCAATCAGCCCCAGCATTTT
TRBJ1-1 TRBV11-2 - many CASSSSQGAEAFF TGTGCCAGCAGCTCATCCCAAGGGGCTGAAGCTTTCTTT
TRBJ1-6 TRBV15 - few CATSRPIDNSPLHF TGTGCCACCAGCAGGCCAATTGATAATTCACCCCTCCACTTT
TRBJ1-2 TRBV12-3/TRBV12-4 TRBD1 - CASSLDRVTYGYTF TGTGCCAGCAGTTTGGACAGGGTCACCTATGGCTACACCTTC
TRBJ2-7 TRBV9 - - CASSVGGPLSYEQYF TGTGCCAGCAGCGTTGGGGGCCCTCTCTCCTACGAGCAGTACTTC
TRBJ1-3 TRBV15 - many CATSTPGLGTIYF TGTGCCACCAGCACCCCGGGTCTGGGAACCATATATTTT
TRBJ1-1 TRBV29-1 - many CSPVWGTEAFF TGCAGCCCCGTCTGGGGGACTGAAGCTTTCTTT
TRBJ2-7 TRBV7-8 TRBD2 many CASSLAGLTSGGYEQYF TGTGCCAGCAGCTTAGCCGGACTGACTAGCGGGGGATACGAGCAGTACTTC
TRBJ1-2 TRBV11-1 - - CASSLTRENYGYTF TGTGCCAGCAGCTTAACCAGGGAAAACTATGGCTACACCTTC
TRBJ1-1 TRBV6-2/TRBV6-3 TRBD1 few CATTPTGSGTEAFF TGTGCCACTACACCGACAGGGAGTGGAACTGAAGCTTTCTTT
TRBJ2-7 TRBV27 TRBD1 - CASSPLDRVYEQYF TGTGCCAGCAGTCCCTTGGACAGGGTCTACGAGCAGTACTTC
TRBJ1-1 TRBV29-1 TRBD1 many CSVGIRDRANTEAFF TGCAGCGTTGGTATTAGGGACAGAGCGAACACTGAAGCTTTCTTT
TRBJ1-4 TRBV2 TRBD1 many CASSKDRVGEKLFF TGTGCCAGCAGTAAGGACAGGGTAGGAGAAAAACTGTTTTTT